Shown below are 2 T cell receptor beta chains from a single sample sequenced in a study of cytomegalovirus exposure and HLA in healthy donors. Use of 60 Vbeta and 13 Jbeta primers characterized the PCR. The table came from immunoSEQ multiplex PCR; TCRdb's copy has only in-frame clones and leaves some out. Here the sample spans about 190,000 clones, more than 9.5% being singletons. Sample: PBMCs. These receptors came from a man in his forties or fifties in good health and CMV-seropositive.

The chain carries TRBV19 and TRBJ1-3, with no clear D. V gave up 5 bases and J gave up 0 bases, with 8 bases separating them. This CDR3 has 14 residues. CDR1 LNHDA and CDR2 SQIVND come from the germline V gene (reference sequence). CDR3 region: CASSPRSSGNTIYF. The CDR3 bases are TGTGCCAGTAGTCCACGGAGCTCTGGAAACACCATATATTTT.

The rearrangement joins TRBV7-2 to TRBJ1-3; TRBD1 matches at 8 bases. This CDR3 spans 13 amino acids. V shed 5 bases and J 11 bases; nucleotides not matched to a gene: 8. Per the germline V gene, CDR1 is SGHTA and CDR2 is FQGNSA. CDR3 DNA sequence: TGTGCCAGCAGCCCCCGGACAGGGAACGCCATATATTTT. This sequence encodes CASSPRTGNAIYF.